This TCR beta chain was recorded in a study of molecular identifiers for immune sequencing clone quantification. Study-wide background: Replicate experiments divided RNA from roughly 20,000 or 100,000 naive CD8 cells into five parts and sequenced four.

As for this clonotype: Its antigen remains unknown. The junction does not match germline at one end; this may be a read error.

Naive CD8 libraries used roughly 17,000 to 1,000,000 sorted cells and 10%, 30% or 50% RNA. Study-wide points: With a barcode shared among identical TCR molecules, highly expanded clone sizes could be underestimated. Clones of above 20 RNA copies carried over 97% of effector molecules; in naive cells they carried under 1%.

TCRdb itself ran the PCR reads through MiXCR, one entry per CDR3 protein. In the table there are around 300,000 distinct CDR3 sequences, 24% of which are singletons. Germline CDR1 and CDR2: MNHNS and SASEGT. This CDR3 region has 13 residues. This chain connects TRBV6-1 to TRBJ2-7, with D possibly being TRBD1 (6 bases). The sample was naive CD8+ T cells from blood, with Jurkat cell RNA spiked in. Subset in this sample: FACS-sorted CD8+CD4-CCR7+CD45RA+ naive T cells. This clonotype originated in a human donor in good health. Some libraries in this study had Jurkat cell RNA spiked in. CDR3: CASSDTGSYGQYF. DNA for the CDR3: TGTGCCAGCAGTGATACAGGGTCCTACGGGCAGTACTTC.